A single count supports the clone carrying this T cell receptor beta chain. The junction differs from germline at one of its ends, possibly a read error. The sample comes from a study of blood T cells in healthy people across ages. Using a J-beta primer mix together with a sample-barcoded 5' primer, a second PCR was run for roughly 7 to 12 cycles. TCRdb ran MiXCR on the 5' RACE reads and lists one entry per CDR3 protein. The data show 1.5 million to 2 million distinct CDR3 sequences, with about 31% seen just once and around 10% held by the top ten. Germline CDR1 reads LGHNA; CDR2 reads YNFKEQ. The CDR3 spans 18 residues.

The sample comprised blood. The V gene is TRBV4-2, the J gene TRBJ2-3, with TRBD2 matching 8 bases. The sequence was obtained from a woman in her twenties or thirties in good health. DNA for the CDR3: TGTGCCAGCAACCAAGATGCGGGGGGATACACTAGCACAGATACGCAGTATTTT. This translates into CASNQDAGGYTSTDTQYF.